This entry describes one T cell receptor (beta chain). An end of the junction differs from the germline gene, which may be a read error. The sample is drawn from a study of blood T cell repertoires in COVID-19. The data were produced by immunoSEQ multiplex PCR, yet TCRdb's version contains in-frame clones alone and is incomplete. The sample yields 200,000 or so clones, 75% to 90% seen once. Germline CDR1 is DFQATT and CDR2 is SNEGSKA (reference sequence). The length of the CDR3 is 9 residues. The material sequenced was PBMCs or T cells enriched from blood (not recorded which). This chain links TRBV20-1 with TRBJ2-7; 11 nucleotides align to TRBD2. The TCR sequence derives from a woman younger than 45 who had been exposed to COVID-19. The CDR3 region has the DNA TGCAGTGTGGGGACTAGCGGCCAATTC. Its translation is CSVGTSGQF.